This T cell receptor (beta chain) was documented in a study of blood T cell repertoires in COVID-19. Study context: The United States, Italy and Spain were the sources of the acute and convalescent COVID-19 samples.

The CDR3 is 14 residues long. V shed 7 bases, J shed 5 bases, and the junction held 7 bases outside the gene matches. CDR1 is MNHEY and CDR2 is SMNVEV in the germline V gene (reference sequence). Profiling relied on immunoSEQ multiplex PCR, and the TCRdb table lists in-frame clones only, not all of them. The data contain approximately 150,000 clones, about 88% of them seen just once; the ten biggest clones take up around 2%. The gene calls are TRBV27 and TRBJ2-2; TRBD1 agrees at 7 bases. The specimen was peripheral blood. The sequence was obtained from a man between 50 and 59 years old who had recovered from COVID-19. CDR3 amino acids: CASTFRQGTGELFF. DNA for the CDR3: TGTGCCAGCACTTTTAGACAGGGAACCGGGGAGCTGTTTTTT.